Sequencing of this TCR beta chain was carried out in a study of blood T cell repertoires in COVID-19. Study as a whole: In each case, the material was cDNA or gDNA derived from T cells, B-cell-depleted T cells, or PBMCs.

This CDR3 is built from 14 residues. Trimming removed 6 bases from V and 4 bases from J; junction bases left unmatched: 5. Germline V gene lookup returns CDR1 MNHEY and CDR2 SMNVEV (reference sequence). Methods used by the authors: Researchers report that nucleated cell counts were estimated from reference gene primer amplification. The assay was immunoSEQ multiplex PCR, and TCRdb's table has in-frame clones only and misses some. V, J and clone size are those of that table, while D and trimming were read from the DNA. The sample comprises some 80,000 clones, about nine tenths of which are singletons, and less than 5% rests with the top ten.

The chain joins TRBV27 to TRBJ1-5; TRBD1 aligns across 8 bases. This receptor was taken from a man aged 45-65 years with active or convalescent COVID-19. The sample taken for sequencing was peripheral blood. The CDR3 loop is CASRRQGANQPQHF. CDR3 DNA sequence: TGTGCCAGCAGGCGGCAGGGGGCGAATCAGCCCCAGCATTTT.